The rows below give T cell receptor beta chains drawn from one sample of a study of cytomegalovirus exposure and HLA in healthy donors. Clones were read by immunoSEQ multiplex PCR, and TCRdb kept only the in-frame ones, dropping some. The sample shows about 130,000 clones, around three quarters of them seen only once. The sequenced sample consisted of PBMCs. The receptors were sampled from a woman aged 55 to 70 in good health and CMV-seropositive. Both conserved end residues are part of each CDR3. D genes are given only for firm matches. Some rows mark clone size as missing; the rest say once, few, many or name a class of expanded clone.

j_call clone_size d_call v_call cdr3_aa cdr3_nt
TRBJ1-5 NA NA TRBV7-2 CASSLWGVGGSGQPQHF TGTGCCAGCAGCTTATGGGGGGTCGGGGGTAGTGGTCAGCCCCAGCATTTT
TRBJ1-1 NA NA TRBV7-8 CASSFRPGTMNTEAFF TGTGCCAGCAGCTTTAGACCGGGAACAATGAACACTGAAGCTTTCTTT
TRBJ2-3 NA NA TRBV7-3 CASSLTGTSTDTQYF TGTGCCAGCAGCTTAACCGGGACAAGCACAGATACGCAGTATTTT
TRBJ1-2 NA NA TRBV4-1 CASSQVGRDKAYGYTF TGCGCCAGCAGCCAAGTAGGCCGGGACAAGGCCTATGGCTACACCTTC
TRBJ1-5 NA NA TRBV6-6 CASSYRAGNLAQHF TGTGCCAGCAGTTATAGGGCAGGGAATCTAGCCCAGCATTTT
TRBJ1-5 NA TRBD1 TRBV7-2 CASSKGGAGNQPQHF TGTGCCAGCAGCAAAGGGGGCGCCGGCAATCAGCCCCAGCATTTT
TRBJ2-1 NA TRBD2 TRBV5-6 CASSPGLAGVYEQFF TGTGCCAGCAGCCCGGGACTAGCGGGAGTTTATGAGCAGTTCTTC
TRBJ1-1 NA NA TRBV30 CAWSVSTFEAFF TGTGCCTGGAGTGTAAGCACCTTTGAAGCTTTCTTT
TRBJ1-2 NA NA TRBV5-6 CASSLRYTGGYTF TGTGCCAGCAGCTTGAGGTACACGGGTGGCTACACCTTC
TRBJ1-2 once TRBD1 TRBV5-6 CASSLSGQRYGYTF TGTGCCAGCAGCTTGTCGGGACAGCGCTATGGCTACACCTTC
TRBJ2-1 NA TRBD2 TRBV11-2 CASSSGLPSYNGQFF TGTGCCAGCAGCTCGGGACTACCCTCCTACAATGGGCAGTTCTTC
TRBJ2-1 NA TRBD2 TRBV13 CASSFRTSGSRAYEQFF TGTGCCAGCAGCTTCCGGACTAGCGGGAGCCGAGCGTATGAGCAGTTCTTC
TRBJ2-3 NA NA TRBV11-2 CASSAIIRGSRTDTQYF TGTGCCAGCAGCGCTATCATCCGCGGGTCCCGCACAGATACGCAGTATTTT
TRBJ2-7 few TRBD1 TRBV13 CASSLQGAGRNEQYF TGTGCCAGCAGCTTACAGGGGGCCGGAAGGAACGAGCAGTACTTC
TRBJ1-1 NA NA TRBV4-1 CASSQGRGGNTEAFF TGCGCCAGCAGCCAAGGTAGGGGGGGGAACACTGAAGCTTTCTTT
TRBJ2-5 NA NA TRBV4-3 CASSQAGSQGETQYF TGCGCCAGCAGCCAAGCTGGGAGCCAAGGAGAGACCCAGTACTTC
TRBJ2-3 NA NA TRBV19 CASSNPGADTQYF TGTGCCAGTAGTAACCCAGGGGCAGATACGCAGTATTTT